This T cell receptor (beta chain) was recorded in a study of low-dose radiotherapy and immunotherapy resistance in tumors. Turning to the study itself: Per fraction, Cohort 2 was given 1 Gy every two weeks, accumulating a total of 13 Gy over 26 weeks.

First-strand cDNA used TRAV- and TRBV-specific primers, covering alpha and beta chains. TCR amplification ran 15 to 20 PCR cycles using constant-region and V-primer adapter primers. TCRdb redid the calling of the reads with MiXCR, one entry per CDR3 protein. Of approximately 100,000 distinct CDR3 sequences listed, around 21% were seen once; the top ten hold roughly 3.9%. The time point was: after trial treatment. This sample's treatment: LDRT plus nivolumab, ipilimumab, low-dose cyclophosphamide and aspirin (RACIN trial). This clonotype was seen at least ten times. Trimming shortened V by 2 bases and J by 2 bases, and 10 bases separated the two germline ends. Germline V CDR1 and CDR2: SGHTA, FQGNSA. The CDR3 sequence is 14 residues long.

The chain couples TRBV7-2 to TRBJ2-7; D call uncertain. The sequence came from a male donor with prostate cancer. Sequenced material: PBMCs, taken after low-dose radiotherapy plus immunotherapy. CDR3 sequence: CASSLRVAPYEQYF. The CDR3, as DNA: TGTGCCAGCAGCTTACGGGTAGCCCCCTACGAGCAGTACTTC.